The clone carrying this T cell receptor beta chain was observed a handful of times. As yet, its antigen is unknown. Trimming took 3 bases from V and 7 from J; bases not matched to a gene: 9. The germline CDR1 and CDR2 sequences are DFQATT and SNEGSKA (reference sequence). This CDR3 is built from 14 residues. This record belongs to a study of human T cells and chemical hapten exposure. Across the whole study: Sensitization used 2% DPC on about 2 cm by about 2 cm upper inner arm skin. Whole-study findings and limits: DPC sensitization produced no change in TCRs with frequency above 1 in 1000. Large CDR3 similarity clusters arose significantly more often from expanded TCRs than from controls.

Authors' analysis steps: A typical sample had roughly 96,000 TCRs, with about 23,224 to 690,600 overall. TCRdb recomputed calls from the RACE reads with MiXCR, one row per CDR3 protein. The V and J calls were not made by the authors but by TCRdb's processing. Of 150,000 to 200,000 distinct CDR3 sequences in the sample, roughly 15% were seen once. Time point denoted: patch test 1, 2 weeks after DPC sensitization. Treatment defined: therapeutic diphenylcyclopropenone sensitization with weekly scalp DPC. The sequences come from whole blood, collected in connection with sensitization to the hapten diphenylcyclopropenone (DPC). This receptor was taken from a young woman with alopecia areata. Some clones in this sample may be carry-over from other donors' samples. The gene calls are TRBV20-1 and TRBJ1-5; TRBD1 agrees at 7 bases. CDR3 bases: TGCAGTGCTAGGGTCCAGGGGGGTCGGCAGCCCCAGCATTTT. Amino acid sequence: CSARVQGGRQPQHF.